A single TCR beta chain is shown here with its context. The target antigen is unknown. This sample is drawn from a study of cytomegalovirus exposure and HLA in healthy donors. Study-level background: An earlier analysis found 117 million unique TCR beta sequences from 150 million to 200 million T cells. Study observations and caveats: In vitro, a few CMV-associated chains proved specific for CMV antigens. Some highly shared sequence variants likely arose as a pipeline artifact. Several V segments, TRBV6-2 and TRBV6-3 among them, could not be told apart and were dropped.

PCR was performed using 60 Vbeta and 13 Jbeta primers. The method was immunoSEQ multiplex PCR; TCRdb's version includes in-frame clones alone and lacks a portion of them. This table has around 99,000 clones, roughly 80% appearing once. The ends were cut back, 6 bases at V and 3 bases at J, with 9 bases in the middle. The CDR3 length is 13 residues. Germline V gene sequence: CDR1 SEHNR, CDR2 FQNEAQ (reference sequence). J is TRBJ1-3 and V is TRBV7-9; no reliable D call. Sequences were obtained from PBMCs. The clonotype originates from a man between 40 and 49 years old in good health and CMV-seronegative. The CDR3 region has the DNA TGTGCCAGCAGGCCCGAGAATGGAAACACCATATATTTT. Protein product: CASRPENGNTIYF.